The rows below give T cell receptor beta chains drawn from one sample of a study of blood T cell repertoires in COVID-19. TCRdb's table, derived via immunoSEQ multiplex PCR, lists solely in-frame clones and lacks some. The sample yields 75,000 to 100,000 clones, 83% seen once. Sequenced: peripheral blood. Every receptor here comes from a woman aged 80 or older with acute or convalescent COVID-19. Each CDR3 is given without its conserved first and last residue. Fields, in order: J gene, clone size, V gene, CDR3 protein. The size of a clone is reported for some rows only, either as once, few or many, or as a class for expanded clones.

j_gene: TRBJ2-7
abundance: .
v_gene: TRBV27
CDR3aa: ASSLGRVYEQY

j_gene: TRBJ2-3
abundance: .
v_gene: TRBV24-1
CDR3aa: ATSDRRGGTDTQY

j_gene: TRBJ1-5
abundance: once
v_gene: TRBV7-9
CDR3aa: ASSLGGQGYQPQH

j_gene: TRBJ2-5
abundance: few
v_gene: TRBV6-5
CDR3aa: ASIKGGGQETQY

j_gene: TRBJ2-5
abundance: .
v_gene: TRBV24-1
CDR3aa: ATSAGFTSPGETQY

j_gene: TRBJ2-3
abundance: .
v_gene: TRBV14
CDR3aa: ASSHRRGFGTDTQY

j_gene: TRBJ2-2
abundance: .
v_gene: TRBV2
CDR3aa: ASSLAGGNTGELF

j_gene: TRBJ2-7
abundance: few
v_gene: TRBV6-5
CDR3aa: ASSYARRGYEQY

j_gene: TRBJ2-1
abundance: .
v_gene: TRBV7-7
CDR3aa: ASSLAAAGEYNEQF

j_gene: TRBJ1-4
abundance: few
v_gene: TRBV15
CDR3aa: ATSKGQFNEKLF

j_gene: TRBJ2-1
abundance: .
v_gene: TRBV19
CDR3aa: ASISLAGALNEQF

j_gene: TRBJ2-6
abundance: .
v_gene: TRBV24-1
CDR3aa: ATSDSDWGAANVLT

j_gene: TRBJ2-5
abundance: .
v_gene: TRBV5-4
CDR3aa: ASSLGLEQKETQY

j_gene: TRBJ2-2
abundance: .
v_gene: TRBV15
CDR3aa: ATSRDIESSNTGELF

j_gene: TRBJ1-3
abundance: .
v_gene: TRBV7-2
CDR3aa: ASSLRVSGGTIY

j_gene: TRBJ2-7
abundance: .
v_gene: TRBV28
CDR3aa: ASSPGTGGLHEQY

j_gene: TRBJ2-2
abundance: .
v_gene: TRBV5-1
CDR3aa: ASTMTGTSRVTGELF

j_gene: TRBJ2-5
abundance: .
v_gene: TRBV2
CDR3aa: ASSSTSGRPQETQY

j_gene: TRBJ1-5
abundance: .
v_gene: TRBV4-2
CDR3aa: ASSQDEGYQPQH

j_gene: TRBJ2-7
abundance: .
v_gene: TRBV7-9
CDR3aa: ASSLGLGVEQY

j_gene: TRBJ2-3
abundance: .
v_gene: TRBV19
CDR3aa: ASSMLGAADTQY

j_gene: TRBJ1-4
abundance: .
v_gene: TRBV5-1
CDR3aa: ASSLVPRGLRS

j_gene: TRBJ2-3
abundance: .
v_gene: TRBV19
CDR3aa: ASSNQGTDTQY

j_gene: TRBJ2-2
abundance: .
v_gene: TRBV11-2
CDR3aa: ASSSPAGGGTGELF

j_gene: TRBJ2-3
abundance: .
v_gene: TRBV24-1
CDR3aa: ATSVKQGAPDTQY

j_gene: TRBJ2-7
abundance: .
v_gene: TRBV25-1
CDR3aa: ASSPTWTVYEQY

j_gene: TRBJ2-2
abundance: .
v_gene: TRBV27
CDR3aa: ASSSSDVRAGRNTDTGELF

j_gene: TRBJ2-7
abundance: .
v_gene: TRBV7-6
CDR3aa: ASSLTGGEGSYEQY

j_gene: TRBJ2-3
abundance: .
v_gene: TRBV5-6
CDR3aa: ASSQAGGTDTQY

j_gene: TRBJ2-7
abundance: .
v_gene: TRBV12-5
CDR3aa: ASGPLGQGRGEQY

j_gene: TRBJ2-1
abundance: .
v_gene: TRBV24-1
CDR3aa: ATSDPGTGDNEQF

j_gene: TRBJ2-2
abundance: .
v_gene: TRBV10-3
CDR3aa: AIEAQNTGELF

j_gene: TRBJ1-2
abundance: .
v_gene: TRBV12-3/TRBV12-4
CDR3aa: ASSPRDAYGYT

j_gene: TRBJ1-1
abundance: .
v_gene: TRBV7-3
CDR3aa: ASSFQLNTEAF

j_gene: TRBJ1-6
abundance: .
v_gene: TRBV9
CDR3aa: ASSVPPTVPPLH

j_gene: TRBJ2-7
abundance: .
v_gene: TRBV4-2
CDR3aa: ASSHGGSGSSTYEQY

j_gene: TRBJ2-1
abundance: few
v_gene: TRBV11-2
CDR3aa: ASSSKLSRDRVYNEQF

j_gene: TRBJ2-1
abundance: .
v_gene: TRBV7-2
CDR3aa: ASSPVAGNHNEQF

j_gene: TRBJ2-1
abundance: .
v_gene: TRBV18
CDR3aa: ASSPPRVREVTSSYNEQF

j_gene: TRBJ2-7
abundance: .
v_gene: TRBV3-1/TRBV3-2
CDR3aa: ASSQESGGGLY

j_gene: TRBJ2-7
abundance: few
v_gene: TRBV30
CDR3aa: AWSVAGGNEQY

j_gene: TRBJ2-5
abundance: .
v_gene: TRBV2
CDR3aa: ASSASRTSGQETQY

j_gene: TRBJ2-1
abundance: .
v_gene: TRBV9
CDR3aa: ASSLAGNSYNEQF

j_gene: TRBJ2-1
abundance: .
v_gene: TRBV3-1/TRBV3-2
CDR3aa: ASSQAGQGAIHNEQF

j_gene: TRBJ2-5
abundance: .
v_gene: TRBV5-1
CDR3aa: ASSLGLAGDMNQETQY

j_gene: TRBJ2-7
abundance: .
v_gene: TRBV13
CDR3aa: ASSRQGNMYEQY

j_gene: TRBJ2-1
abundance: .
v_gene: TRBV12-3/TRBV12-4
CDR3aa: ASSLGPSTF

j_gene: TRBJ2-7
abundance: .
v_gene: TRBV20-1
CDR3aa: SARREYEQY

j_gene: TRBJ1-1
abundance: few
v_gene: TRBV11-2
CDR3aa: ASSLHRDSPEAF

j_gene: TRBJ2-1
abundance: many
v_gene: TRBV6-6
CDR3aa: ASSYFDRADEQF

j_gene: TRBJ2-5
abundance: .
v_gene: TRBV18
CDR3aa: ASSPNAGGGETQY

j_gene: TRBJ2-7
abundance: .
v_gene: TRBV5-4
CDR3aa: ASSSTSGLSYEQY

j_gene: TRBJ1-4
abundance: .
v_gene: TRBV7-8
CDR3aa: ASSPRGGFNEKLF

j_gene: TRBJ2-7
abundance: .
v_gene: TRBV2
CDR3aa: ASSEGQGVGYEQY

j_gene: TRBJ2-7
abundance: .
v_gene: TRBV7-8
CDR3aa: ASSLVGRAGGFLEQY

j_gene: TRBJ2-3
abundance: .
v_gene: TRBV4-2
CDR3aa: ASSQPPGGRSSTDTQY

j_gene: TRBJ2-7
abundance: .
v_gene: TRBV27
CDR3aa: ASSGPGGDSSYEQY